This T cell receptor beta chain was recovered during a study of T cells expressing NK-cell markers. About the research overall: Sorted CD3+CD56+NKG2C+, CD3+CD56+NKG2C- and CD3+CD56-NKG2C+ T-cell subsets were beta-chain profiled.

The germline V gene has CDR1 KGHDR and CDR2 SFDVKD. The CDR3 runs 13 residues. From its re-call of the 5' RACE reads, TCRdb lists each CDR3 protein once, without DNA. The data show 300,000 to 500,000 distinct CDR3 sequences, and the top ten clones hold about 10%. This clonotype was obtained from a woman between 45 and 65 years old in good health. J is TRBJ2-1 and V is TRBV24-1. The specimen sequenced was blood T cells: a sorted CD56 or NKG2C T cell subset, CD4+ or CD8+ T cells, or bulk PBMC T cells (not recorded which). The CDR3 spells CATRGGSYNEQFF.